Each of the 10 T cell receptor beta chains below was sequenced from the same sample in a study of early T cells in non-severe SARS-CoV-2 infection. TCRdb independently ran MiXCR on the 5' RACE reads; one entry per CDR3 protein. The repertoire consists of roughly 100,000 distinct CDR3 sequences, with approximately 12% occurring once and the leading ten covering under 4.5%. The specimen comprised whole blood, sampled at baseline. All receptors come from an adult who was a healthcare worker with PCR-confirmed SARS-CoV-2 infection or an uninfected control (not recorded which).

This clonotype was counted at least ten times. The rearrangement links TRBV6-6 to TRBJ2-2, with a tentative D call TRBD2 (5 bases). V lost 0 bases and J 4 bases, leaving 12 bases between the germline ends. There are 16 residues in the CDR3. Looked up from germline, CDR1 is MNHNY and CDR2 is SVGAGI (reference sequence). This chain's CDR3 is CASSYSRPGSTGELFF. The CDR3, as DNA: TGTGCCAGCAGTTACTCGAGGCCGGGGAGCACCGGGGAGCTGTTTTTT.

This chain links TRBV12-3 or TRBV12-4 with TRBJ1-2, with 7 bases matching TRBD1. V was clipped by 5 bases and J by 7 bases; unmatched bases: 7. The length of the CDR3 is 13 residues. The CDR3 region has the DNA TGTGCCAGCAGTACCCGACAGGGAGGTGGCTACACCTTC. It is translated as CASSTRQGGGYTF.

This clonotype has more than one count but fewer than ten. The V call is TRBV11-2, the J call TRBJ2-7, with a possible D match to TRBD2 (6 bases). The CDR3 spans 14 residues. Trimming took 3 bases from V and 5 from J, leaving 14 bases between them. The germline V gene encodes CDR1 SGHAT and CDR2 FQNNGV. This CDR3 is CASSFGGVTNEQYF. CDR3 sequence (DNA): TGTGCCAGCAGCTTCGGAGGGGTTACTAACGAGCAGTACTTC.

There are a few counts of this clonotype. The chain combines TRBV6-5 with TRBJ1-2, with D possibly TRBD1 on 5 matching bases. The V end lost 10 bases, the J end lost 2 bases, and 17 bases lay between the germline ends. CDR1 is MNHEY and CDR2 is SVGAGI in the germline V gene. CDR3 size: 14 residues. DNA of the CDR3: TGTGCCAAAGATGAGTCGGGGCCAAACTATGGCTACACCTTC. Translated: CAKDESGPNYGYTF.

This clonotype was counted between two and nine times. This CDR3 is CASSFPFPETQYF. The CDR3 bases are TGTGCCAGCAGCTTCCCCTTCCCGGAGACCCAGTACTTC. The rearrangement uses TRBV11-3 and TRBJ2-5; D ambiguous. The ends were cut back, 3 bases at V and 5 bases at J, with 10 bases in the middle. This CDR3 region has 13 residues. Germline V CDR1 and CDR2: SGHNT, YENEEA.

The chain carries TRBV5-8 and TRBJ2-3; D is possibly TRBD1 or TRBD2 (5 bases each). The CDR3 spans 15 residues. Trimming removed 0 bases from V and 3 bases from J, with 11 bases in between. Germline CDR1 and CDR2: SGHTS and YDEGEE. CDR3 region: CASSLDGGSTDTQYF. In nucleotides, the CDR3 is TGTGCCAGCAGCTTGGATGGGGGATCGACAGATACGCAGTATTTT.

The chain has TRBV29-1 and TRBJ1-2; no clear D. The ends were cut back, 2 bases at V and 5 bases at J, with 9 bases in the middle. Germline V gene lookup returns CDR1 SQVTM and CDR2 ANQGSEA. The CDR3 consists of 12 residues. DNA of the CDR3: TGCAGCGTTGAATACCCCACTTATGGCTACACCTTC. Translation gives CSVEYPTYGYTF.

This clonotype was detected a few times. The CDR3 DNA reads as TGTGCCAGTTCCACGGGAGGGCCATCGAACACTGAAGCTTTCTTT. It translates to CASSTGGPSNTEAFF. This chain uses TRBV18 with TRBJ1-1; D is unresolved. The CDR3 spans 15 residues. V lost 9 bases and J 1 base, leaving 18 bases between the germline ends. Germline V gene data show CDR1 as KGHSH and CDR2 as LQKENI.

V and J are TRBV5-1 and TRBJ2-1; 9 nucleotides line up with TRBD2. Germline V lookup: CDR1 SGHRS, CDR2 YFSETQ. V lost 2 bases to trimming and J lost 7 bases; unmatched junction nucleotides: 7. The CDR3 has 15 residues. The CDR3 loop reads CASSFSSGEPNEQFF. CDR3 coding DNA: TGCGCCAGCAGCTTTTCTAGCGGGGAGCCTAATGAGCAGTTCTTC.

This chain links TRBV6-5 with TRBJ1-2, with no clear D. V dropped 2 bases and J dropped 0 bases, with 10 bases sitting between them. The CDR3 has 15 amino acids. Germline V gene lookup returns CDR1 MNHEY and CDR2 SVGAGI. DNA for the CDR3: TGTGCCAGCAGTTACAGTCCCGGGGCTAACTATGGCTACACCTTC. It yields the protein CASSYSPGANYGYTF.